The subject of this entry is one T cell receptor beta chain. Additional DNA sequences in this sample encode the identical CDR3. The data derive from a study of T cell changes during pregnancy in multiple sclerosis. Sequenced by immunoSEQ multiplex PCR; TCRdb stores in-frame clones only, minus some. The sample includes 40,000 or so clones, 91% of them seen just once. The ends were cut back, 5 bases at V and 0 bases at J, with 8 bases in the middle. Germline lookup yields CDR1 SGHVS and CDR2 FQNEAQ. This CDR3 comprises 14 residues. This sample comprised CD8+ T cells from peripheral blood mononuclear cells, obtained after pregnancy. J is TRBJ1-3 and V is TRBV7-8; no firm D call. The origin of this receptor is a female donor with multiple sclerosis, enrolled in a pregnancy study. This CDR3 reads CASSPISSGNTIYF. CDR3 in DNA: TGTGCCAGCAGCCCTATTAGCTCTGGAAACACCATATATTTT.